This T cell receptor (beta chain) is from a study of T cell responses to AZD1222 COVID-19 vaccine. As concerns this clone: Its specificity is unknown.

Study conclusions and caveats: Regions 160-218 and 743-854 dominated among vaccine-associated CD4 TCRs spanning spike. Spike-specific TCR breadth and depth both grew after two AZD1222 doses. Donors skewed white British and female; clonal diversity was possibly underestimated.

Clones were sequenced by immunoSEQ multiplex PCR, and TCRdb holds only the in-frame ones, with some missing. The sample records tens of thousands of clones, around 93% being singletons. The sample consisted of peripheral blood, taken 28 days after the second AZD1222 dose. This TCR was recovered from an adult who received the AZD1222 COVID-19 vaccine.

Here the CDR3 DNA reads TGTGCCAGCAGCTTAGCGCAACAGGCAGGAAAACTGTTTTTT. Its translation: CASSLAQQAGKLFF. The chain joins TRBV7-2 to TRBJ1-4, with D perhaps matching TRBD1 (5 bases). Germline V gene data show CDR1 as SGHTA and CDR2 as FQGNSA. Trimming removed 0 bases from V and 10 bases from J, with 12 bases in between. This CDR3 comprises 14 residues.